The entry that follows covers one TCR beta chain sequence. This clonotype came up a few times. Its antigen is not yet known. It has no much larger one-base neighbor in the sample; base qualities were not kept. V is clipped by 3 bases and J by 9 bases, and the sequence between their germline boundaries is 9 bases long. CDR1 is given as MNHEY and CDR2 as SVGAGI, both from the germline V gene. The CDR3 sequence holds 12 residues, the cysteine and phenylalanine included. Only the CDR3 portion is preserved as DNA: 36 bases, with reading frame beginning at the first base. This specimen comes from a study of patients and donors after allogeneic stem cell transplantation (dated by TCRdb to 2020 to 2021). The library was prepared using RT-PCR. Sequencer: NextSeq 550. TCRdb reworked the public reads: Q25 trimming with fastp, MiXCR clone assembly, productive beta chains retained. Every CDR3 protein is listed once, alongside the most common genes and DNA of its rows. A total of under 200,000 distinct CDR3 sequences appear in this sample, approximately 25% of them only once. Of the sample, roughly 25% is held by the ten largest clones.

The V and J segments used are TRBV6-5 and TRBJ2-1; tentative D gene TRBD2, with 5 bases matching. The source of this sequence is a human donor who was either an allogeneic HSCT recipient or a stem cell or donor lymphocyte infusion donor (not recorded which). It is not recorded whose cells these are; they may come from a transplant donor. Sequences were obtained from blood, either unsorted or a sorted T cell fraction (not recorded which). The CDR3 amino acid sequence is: CASSYGSGEQFF. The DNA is TGTGCCAGCAGTTATGGGAGTGGTGAGCAGTTCTTC.